The text below deals with one TCR beta chain. What it binds is not known. Expressed TCRB transcripts got sequenced, as all isolated RNA was reverse transcribed. Only in-frame clones appear in the TCRdb table, and some are missing; sequencing was by immunoSEQ multiplex PCR. This sample carries more than 250,000 clones, 24% of them seen once, and the ten largest clones take approximately 0.011%. Trimming pared 7 bases from V and 1 base from J, leaving 13 bases between. The CDR3 totals 13 residues. Germline-derived CDR1 and CDR2 are SQVTM and ANQGSEA. This specimen comes from a study of beta chain features in type 1 diabetes. The study, taken as a whole, reports: Shorter TCRB CDR3s, moderately but significantly so, marked every one of the four CD4+ subsets in Type 1 diabetes patients.

The chain has TRBV29-1 and TRBJ1-1; D is ambiguous. The sequence was collected from a woman aged 25-40 years with type 1 diabetes. The sequencing input was naive CD4+ T cells from blood. CDR3 region: CSATSPGNTEAFF. Here the CDR3 DNA reads TGCAGCGCCACCTCTCCGGGGAACACTGAAGCTTTCTTT. Filled out from reference TRBV29-1 and TRBJ1-1, the complete variable domain reads SAVISQKPSRDICQRGTSLTIQCQVDSQVTMMFWYRQQPGQSLTLIATANQGSEATYESGFVIDKFPISRPNLTFSTLTVSNMSPEDSSIYLCSATSPGNTEAFFGQGTRLTVV.